The entry below gives a single T cell receptor (beta chain) sequence along with its context. Here immunoSEQ multiplex PCR was the method, and the copy in TCRdb shows in-frame clones only, minus some. This sample has about 44,000 clones, with roughly 69% found just once. This specimen comes from a study of cytotoxic CD8 clonotypes in ibrutinib-treated CLL. V was cut by 7 bases and J by 1 base, with 13 bases left in between. The CDR3 is 14 amino acids. Germline CDR1 is SGHTA and CDR2 is FQGNSA. The sample here was PBMCs, taken after 12 months of ibrutinib treatment. The sequence was obtained from a human donor with chronic lymphocytic leukemia. The chain has TRBV7-2 and TRBJ1-1; D possibly corresponds to TRBD1 (5 bases). CDR3 nucleotides: TGTGCCAGCATCACGGGACTCCCGAACACTGAAGCTTTCTTT. It is translated as CASITGLPNTEAFF.